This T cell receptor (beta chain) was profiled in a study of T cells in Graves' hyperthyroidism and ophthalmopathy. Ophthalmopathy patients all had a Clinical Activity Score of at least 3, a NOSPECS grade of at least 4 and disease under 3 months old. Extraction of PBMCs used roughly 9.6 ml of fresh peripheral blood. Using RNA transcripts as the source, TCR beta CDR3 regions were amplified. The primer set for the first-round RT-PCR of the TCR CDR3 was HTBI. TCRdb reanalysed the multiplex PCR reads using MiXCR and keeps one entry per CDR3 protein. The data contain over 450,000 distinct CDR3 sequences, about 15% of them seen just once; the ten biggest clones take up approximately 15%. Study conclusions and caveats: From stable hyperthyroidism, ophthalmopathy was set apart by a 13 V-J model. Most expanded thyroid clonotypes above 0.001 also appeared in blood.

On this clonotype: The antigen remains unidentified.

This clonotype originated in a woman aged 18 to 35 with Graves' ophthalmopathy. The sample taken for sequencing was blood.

The CDR3 reads CASSLGQVIYGYTF. The DNA for the CDR3 is TGTGCCAGCAGTTTAGGACAGGTCATTTATGGCTACACCTTC. The chain employs TRBV12-3 or TRBV12-4 and TRBJ1-2; D may be TRBD1 (6 bases). The V end lost 1 base, the J end lost 5 bases, and 11 bases lay between the germline ends. This CDR3 has 14 residues.